This T cell receptor (beta chain) stems from a study of shared clonotypes between healthy human individuals (dated by TCRdb to 2020 to 2021). About the investigation overall: The cohort included a few men and a couple of women between 18 and 49 years of age. For each donor, CD4 naive and CD4 memory were each run on three plates, CD8 naive on two plates, and CD8 memory on one plate. To estimate repertoire size and how much clonotypes are shared between individuals, the study performed deep sequencing of blood TCR repertoires from roughly five healthy adults. Per donor, leukapheresis produced somewhere between about 0.94 and 9 billion PBMCs. To increase sequencing depth and limit assay-specific biases, TCR repertoire library preparation and sequencing were carried out by different laboratories using diverse techniques.

Study-wide conclusions, independent of this receptor: Incomplete sequencing was indicated by rarefaction of sorted-subset datasets, despite the large sequencing depth. Sharing across four donors was observed for around 4.8% of naive CD4, 3% to 4% of naive CD8, over 2% of memory CD4, and around 0.44% of memory CD8 clonotypes. Pairwise subsampling indicated that sequencing depth was expected to affect the degree of clonotype sharing among donors. Because the study included a small number of donors, the genetic and exposure-history diversity represented was limited. Sampling was limited to blood, and TCR repertoires in tissue likely differ from TCR repertoires in blood. Larger estimated clonotype richness was generally found for naive subsets than for memory subsets. Clonotypes shared by all four sorted-subset donors showed higher generation probabilities than non-shared clonotypes.

Donors were healthy HIV-negative adults with no recently reported acute infections or vaccinations. Only Caucasian adults living in Nashville, Tennessee, USA were represented among the donors. CD8 memory samples combined magnetically selected CD45RO+ cells with CCR7-negative CD45RA+ effector memory (TemRA) cells. After blood collection by leukapheresis, PBMCs were isolated using Ficoll-Histopaque density gradient centrifugation and then cryopreserved in the vapor phase of liquid nitrogen. Analytical flow cytometry was used to check the purity and quantity of every magnetically sorted T cell population. From each sorted fraction, genomic DNA was isolated and quantified by UV absorbance on a Nanodrop 2000c. Using the deep immunoSEQ assay, multiplex PCR amplified TCR CDR3 regions from genomic DNA. Genomic DNA extracted from each cell subset was distributed evenly over all wells of several immunoSEQ 96-well plates, and each plate served as one replicate. For sorted subsets, around 0.2 ug genomic DNA, equal to approximately 30,000 T cell genomes, was loaded into each replicate PCR. Purified libraries were measured with a Qubit 3.0 fluorometer, size-checked on a Bioanalyzer 2100, and measured again with the KAPA Library Quantification kit. Every immunoSEQ 96-well plate was sequenced on a separate single-read 150-cycle Illumina NextSeq 550 flow cell. Processing in the source paper ran as follows. The immunoSEQ output contained only junctional sequences without quality scores, so filtering could not match that applied to full-length reads. To assign V/J genes and CDR3, sequences were annotated against IMGT germline references using PyIR, a Python wrapper for IgBLAST v1.9. Reads were filtered out if the reads had weak V/J assignments (E-value above 1e-6), no CDR3, stop codons, out-of-frame junctions, or ambiguous translated residues. V3J clonotypes were defined by identical inferred V gene, J gene, and CDR3 amino acid sequence. Percentage overlap between repertoires was computed as shared unique clonotypes divided by the size of the smaller repertoire. Repertoire richness was assessed with RTK rarefaction, the Chao1 estimator, and Recon v2.1 estimates of unobserved clonotypes. Generation probabilities were computed with OLGA for all TCRbeta clonotypes obtained by the gDNA method from a handful of donors. Imported from immuneACCESS, the table was reduced by TCRdb to in-frame sequences with V and J called. These copies leave out some clones; in studies compared against another copy, an unresolved V gene accounts for under half, and the cause of the remainder is not known. For V, J and clone size, that table is used; D and trimming come from the DNA. Recorded for this sample are 550,000 to 800,000 clones; roughly 88% of them occurred a single time. The top ten clonotypes cover approximately 35% of the sample.

Of note for this clone: What antigen it recognizes has not been identified. Qualities for individual bases were not recorded, and no much larger clone is one base off.

This clonotype originated in a man younger than 35 in good health. Some clones in this sample may be carry-over from other donors' samples. Sequencing was performed on memory CD8+ T cells from PBMCs. The cell subset or site tag for this specimen amounts to: CD45RO+ cells pooled with CCR7-negative TemRA cells.

The encoded CDR3 is CAWSRGQRISGANVLTF. The sequenced DNA: TGTGCCTGGAGCCGAGGACAGAGAATCTCTGGGGCCAACGTCCTGACTTTC. The sequence is built from TRBV30 and TRBJ2-6; a tentative D call is TRBD1 (6 bases match). Taken from the germline V gene (reference sequence), the CDR1 and CDR2 loops are GTSNPN and SVGIG. From the cysteine through the phenylalanine, the CDR3 covers 17 amino acids. The kept DNA is CDR3 alone, 51 bases in frame from the first base. The V end loses 3 bases and the J end loses 0 bases, and a stretch of 15 bases separates them.